This T cell receptor (beta chain) was obtained from a study of Graves' ophthalmopathy and Graves' hyperthyroidism. The overall study: A follow-up of 18 months without ophthalmopathy meant that hyperthyroidism was stable.

Whole-study findings and limits: Ophthalmopathy progression predictions by the model showed nearly 75% specificity and about 68% sensitivity. Blood also carried most expanded thyroid clonotypes exceeding 0.001 frequency.

Hyperthyroidism patients were newly diagnosed, under 2 months' duration, aged 18 to 65. The sequenced template was RNA, covering the TCR beta CDR3 region. The workflow started with a first-round RT-PCR run with HTBI primers and then moved on to a second-round multiplex PCR. TCRdb reanalysed the multiplex PCR reads using MiXCR and keeps one entry per CDR3 protein. The table has approximately 1.2 million distinct CDR3 sequences, less than 45% seen once. The germline gives CDR1 SGHRS, CDR2 YFSETQ. Trimming pared 6 bases from V and 1 base from J, leaving 16 bases between. The CDR3 runs to 15 residues. In this sample, this clonotype turned up many times. The antigen is not known.

Specimen: peripheral blood or thyroid tissue (not recorded which). The TCR originated in an adult man with Graves' hyperthyroidism. This chain joins TRBV5-1 and TRBJ1-1; maybe TRBD1 (5 bases). The CDR3 here is CASTPRAGKNTEAFF. The CDR3, as DNA: TGCGCCAGCACCCCCAGGGCAGGGAAGAACACTGAAGCTTTCTTT.